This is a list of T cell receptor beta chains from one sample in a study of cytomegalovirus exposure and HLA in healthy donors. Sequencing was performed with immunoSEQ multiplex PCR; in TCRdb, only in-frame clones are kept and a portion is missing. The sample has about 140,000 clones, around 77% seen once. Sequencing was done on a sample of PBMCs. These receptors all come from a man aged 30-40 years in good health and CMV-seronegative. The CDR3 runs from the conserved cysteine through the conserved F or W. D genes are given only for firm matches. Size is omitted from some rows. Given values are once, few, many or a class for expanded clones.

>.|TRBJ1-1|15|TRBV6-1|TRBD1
CASSVYYRGNTEAFF
TGTGCCAGCAGCGTCTACTACAGGGGGAACACTGAAGCTTTCTTT
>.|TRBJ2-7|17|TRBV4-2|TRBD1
CASSQEGEGQGAYEQYF
TGTGCCAGCAGCCAAGAGGGTGAGGGACAGGGGGCCTACGAGCAGTACTTC
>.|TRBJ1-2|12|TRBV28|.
CGTTSSNYGYTF
TGTGGCACAACCTCGTCTAACTATGGCTACACCTTC
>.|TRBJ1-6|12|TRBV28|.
CASSASNSPLHF
TGTGCCAGCAGTGCAAGCAATTCACCCCTCCACTTT
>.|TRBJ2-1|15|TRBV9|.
CASSVETLSYNEQFF
TGTGCCAGCAGCGTAGAGACACTTTCCTACAATGAGCAGTTCTTC
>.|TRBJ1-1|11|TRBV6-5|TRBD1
CAVLGQGEAFF
TGTGCCGTTCTGGGACAGGGTGAAGCTTTCTTT
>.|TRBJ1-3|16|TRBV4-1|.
CASSQDRTEAGNTIYF
TGCGCCAGCAGCCAAGATCGGACAGAGGCTGGAAACACCATATATTTT
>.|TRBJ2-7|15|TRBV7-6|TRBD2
CASSLAGLAAYEQYF
TGTGCCAGCAGCTTAGCCGGACTAGCGGCCTACGAGCAGTACTTC
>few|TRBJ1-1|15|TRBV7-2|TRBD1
CASRKDRAGNTEAFF
TGTGCCAGCAGGAAAGACAGGGCCGGGAACACTGAAGCTTTCTTT
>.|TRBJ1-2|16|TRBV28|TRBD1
CASSMGQARFNYGYTF
TGTGCCAGCAGTATGGGACAGGCGAGATTCAACTATGGCTACACCTTC
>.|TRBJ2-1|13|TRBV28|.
CASQPGSLNEQFF
TGTGCTTCCCAACCAGGCAGTTTGAATGAGCAGTTCTTC
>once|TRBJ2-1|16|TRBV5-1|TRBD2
CASSLRGTSGINEQFF
TGCGCCAGCAGCTTGAGGGGTACTAGCGGGATTAATGAGCAGTTCTTC
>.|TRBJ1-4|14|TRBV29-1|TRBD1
CSVSPGQGVEKLFF
TGCAGCGTTTCACCGGGACAGGGTGTTGAAAAACTGTTTTTT
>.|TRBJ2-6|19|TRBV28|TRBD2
CASSLGAAGGPGGANVLTF
TGTGCCAGCAGTTTAGGGGCAGCGGGAGGGCCGGGTGGGGCCAACGTCCTGACTTTC
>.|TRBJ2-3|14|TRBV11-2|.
CASSLITATDTQYF
TGTGCCAGCAGCTTAATAACAGCCACAGATACGCAGTATTTT
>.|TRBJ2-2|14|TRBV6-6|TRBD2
CASSYERGGGELFF
TGTGCCAGCAGTTACGAGCGGGGAGGCGGGGAGCTGTTTTTT
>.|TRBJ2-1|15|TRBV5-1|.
CASSYEGSPYNEQFF
TGCGCCAGCAGCTACGAAGGGAGCCCCTACAATGAGCAGTTCTTC
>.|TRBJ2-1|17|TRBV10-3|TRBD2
CAISESSVAGGYNEQFF
TGTGCCATCAGTGAGTCGTCCGTAGCGGGAGGTTACAATGAGCAGTTCTTC
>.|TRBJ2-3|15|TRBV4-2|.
CASSQDPSGTDTQYF
TGTGCCAGCAGCCAAGATCCTAGCGGCACAGATACGCAGTATTTT
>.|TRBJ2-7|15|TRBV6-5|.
CASRTLTGLRYEQYF
TGTGCCAGCAGGACTTTAACAGGGTTGAGGTACGAGCAGTACTTC
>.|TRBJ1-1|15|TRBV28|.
CASSEADSMNTEAFF
TGTGCCAGCAGTGAAGCGGACAGCATGAACACTGAAGCTTTCTTT
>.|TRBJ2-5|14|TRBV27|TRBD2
CASSSTSGKETQYF
TGTGCCAGCAGTTCCACTAGCGGGAAAGAGACCCAGTACTTC
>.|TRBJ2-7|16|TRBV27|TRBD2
CASSSLARGVYDEQYF
TGTGCCAGCAGTTCCCTCGCCCGGGGGGTTTATGACGAGCAGTACTTC
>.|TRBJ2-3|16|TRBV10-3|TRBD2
CAIRSTSGASTDTQYF
TGTGCCATCAGGTCGACTAGCGGGGCTAGCACAGATACGCAGTATTTT
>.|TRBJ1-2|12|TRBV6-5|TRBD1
CASSFSTGTATF
TGTGCCAGCAGTTTTTCGACAGGGACGGCTACCTTC
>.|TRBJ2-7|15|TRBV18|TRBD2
CASSPGGTPTYEQYF
TGTGCCAGCTCCCCGGGAGGGACACCTACCTACGAGCAGTACTTC
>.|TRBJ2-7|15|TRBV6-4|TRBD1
CASSVKNRQGREQYF
TGTGCCAGCAGCGTCAAGAACCGACAGGGACGCGAGCAGTACTTC
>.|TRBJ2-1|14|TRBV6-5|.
CASTRGGSYNEQFF
TGTGCCAGCACTAGGGGGGGGTCCTACAATGAGCAGTTCTTC
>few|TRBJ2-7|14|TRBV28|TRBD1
CASKTDRVLNEQYF
TGTGCCAGCAAAACTGACAGGGTACTAAACGAGCAGTACTTC
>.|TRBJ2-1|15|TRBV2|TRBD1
CASSEEGQVGHEQFF
TGTGCCAGCAGTGAGGAGGGACAGGTCGGGCATGAGCAGTTCTTC
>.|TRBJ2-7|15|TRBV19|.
CASRDGGASSYEQYF
TGTGCCAGTAGAGATGGGGGCGCAAGCTCCTACGAGCAGTACTTC
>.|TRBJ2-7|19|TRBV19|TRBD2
CASMPRLGRGRGGLYEQYF
TGTGCCAGTATGCCGCGTCTCGGGAGGGGCAGAGGCGGCCTCTACGAGCAGTACTTC
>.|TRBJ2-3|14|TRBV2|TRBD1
CASLRDRLTDTQYF
TGTGCCAGTCTCCGGGACAGGTTGACAGATACGCAGTATTTT
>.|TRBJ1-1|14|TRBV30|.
CALQGSPRRTEAFF
TGTGCCTTACAGGGATCCCCACGGAGGACTGAAGCTTTCTTT
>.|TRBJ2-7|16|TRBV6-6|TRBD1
CASRIRDRGSLYEQYF
TGTGCCAGCAGAATCCGGGACAGGGGGTCACTCTACGAGCAGTACTTC
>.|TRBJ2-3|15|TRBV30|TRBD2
CAWRRASGGTDTQYF
TGTGCCTGGAGAAGGGCTAGCGGAGGCACAGATACGCAGTATTTT
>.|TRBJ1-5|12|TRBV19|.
CASRTDNQPQHF
TGTGCCAGTAGGACAGACAATCAGCCCCAGCATTTT
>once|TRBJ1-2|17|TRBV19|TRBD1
CASSIVVFGQGADGYTF
TGTGCCAGTAGTATAGTGGTCTTCGGGCAGGGGGCGGATGGCTACACCTTC
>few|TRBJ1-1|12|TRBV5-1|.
CASSLDGGEAFF
TGCGCCAGCAGCTTGGATGGCGGTGAAGCTTTCTTT
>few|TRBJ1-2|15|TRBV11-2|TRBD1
CASSPRTGTNYGYTF
TGTGCCAGCAGCCCCCGGACAGGGACTAACTATGGCTACACCTTC
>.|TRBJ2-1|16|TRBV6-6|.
CASSYLGPSSYNEQFF
TGTGCCAGCAGTTACTTGGGGCCGAGCTCCTACAATGAGCAGTTCTTC
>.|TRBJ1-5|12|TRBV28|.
CASSFSLQPQHF
TGTGCCAGCAGTTTCAGTTTGCAGCCCCAGCATTTT
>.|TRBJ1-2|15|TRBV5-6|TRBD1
CASSLEPPRGHGYTF
TGTGCCAGCAGCTTGGAGCCCCCCAGGGGGCACGGCTACACCTTC